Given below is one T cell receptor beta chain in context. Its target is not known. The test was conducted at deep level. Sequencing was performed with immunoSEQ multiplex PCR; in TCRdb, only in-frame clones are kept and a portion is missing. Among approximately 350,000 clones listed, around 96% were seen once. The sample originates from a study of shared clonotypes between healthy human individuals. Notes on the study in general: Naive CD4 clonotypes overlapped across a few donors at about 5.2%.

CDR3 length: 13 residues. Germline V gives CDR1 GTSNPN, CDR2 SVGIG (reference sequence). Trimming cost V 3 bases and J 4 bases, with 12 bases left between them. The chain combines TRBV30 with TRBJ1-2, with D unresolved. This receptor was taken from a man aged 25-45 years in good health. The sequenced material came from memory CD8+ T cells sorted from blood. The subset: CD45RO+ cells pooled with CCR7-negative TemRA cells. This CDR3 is CAWSTEWGYGYTF. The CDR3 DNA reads TGTGCCTGGAGCACGGAATGGGGCTATGGCTACACCTTC.